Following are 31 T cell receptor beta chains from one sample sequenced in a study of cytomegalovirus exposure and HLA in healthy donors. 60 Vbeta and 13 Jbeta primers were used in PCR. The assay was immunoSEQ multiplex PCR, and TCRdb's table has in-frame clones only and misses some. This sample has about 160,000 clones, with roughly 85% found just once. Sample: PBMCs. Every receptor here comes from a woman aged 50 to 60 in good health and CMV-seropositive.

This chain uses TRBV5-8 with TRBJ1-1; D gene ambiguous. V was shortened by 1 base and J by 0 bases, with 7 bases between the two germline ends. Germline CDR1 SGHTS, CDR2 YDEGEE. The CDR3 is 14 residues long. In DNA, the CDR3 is TGTGCCAGCAGCTTGCCGGGAATGAACACTGAAGCTTTCTTT. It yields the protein CASSLPGMNTEAFF.

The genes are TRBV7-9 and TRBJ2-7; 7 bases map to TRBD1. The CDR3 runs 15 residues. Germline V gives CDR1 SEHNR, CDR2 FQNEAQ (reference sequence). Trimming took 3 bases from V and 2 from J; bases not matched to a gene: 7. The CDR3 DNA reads TGTGCCAGCAGCTTCCAAAGGACAGGACCCTACGAGCAGTACTTC. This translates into CASSFQRTGPYEQYF.

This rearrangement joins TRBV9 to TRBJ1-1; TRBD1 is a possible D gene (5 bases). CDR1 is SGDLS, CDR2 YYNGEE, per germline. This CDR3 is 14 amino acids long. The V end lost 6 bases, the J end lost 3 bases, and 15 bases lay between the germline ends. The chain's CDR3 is CASTRSLGDTEAFF. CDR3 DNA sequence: TGTGCCAGCACCAGGTCCTTAGGGGACACTGAAGCTTTCTTT.

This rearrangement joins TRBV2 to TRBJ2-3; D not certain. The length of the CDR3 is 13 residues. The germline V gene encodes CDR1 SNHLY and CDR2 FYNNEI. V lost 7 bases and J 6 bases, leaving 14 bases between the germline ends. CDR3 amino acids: CASNDRGGDTQYF. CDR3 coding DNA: TGTGCCAGCAATGATCGAGGTGGGGATACGCAGTATTTT.

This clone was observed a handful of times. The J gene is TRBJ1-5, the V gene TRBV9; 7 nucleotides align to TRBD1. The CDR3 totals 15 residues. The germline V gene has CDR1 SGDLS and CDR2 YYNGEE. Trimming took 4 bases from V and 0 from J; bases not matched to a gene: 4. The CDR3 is CASSLTGYSNQPQHF. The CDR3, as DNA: TGTGCCAGCAGCCTGACAGGGTATAGCAATCAGCCCCAGCATTTT.

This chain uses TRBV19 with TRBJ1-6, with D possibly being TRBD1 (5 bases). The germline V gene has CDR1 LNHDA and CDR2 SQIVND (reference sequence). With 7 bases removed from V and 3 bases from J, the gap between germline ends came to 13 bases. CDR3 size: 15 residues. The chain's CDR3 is CASTLGGFYNSPLHF. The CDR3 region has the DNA TGTGCCAGTACCCTCGGGGGTTTCTATAATTCACCCCTCCACTTT.

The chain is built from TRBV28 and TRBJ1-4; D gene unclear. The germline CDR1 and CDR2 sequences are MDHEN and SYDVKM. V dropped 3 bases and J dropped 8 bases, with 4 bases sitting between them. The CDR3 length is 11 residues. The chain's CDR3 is CASSLREKLFF. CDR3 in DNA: TGTGCCAGCAGTTTGAGGGAAAAACTGTTTTTT.

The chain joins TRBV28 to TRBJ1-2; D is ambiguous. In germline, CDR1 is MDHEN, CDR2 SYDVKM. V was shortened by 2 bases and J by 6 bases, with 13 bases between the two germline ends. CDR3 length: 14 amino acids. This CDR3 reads CASSLGGQDNGYTF. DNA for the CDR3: TGTGCCAGCAGTTTAGGAGGGCAAGACAATGGCTACACCTTC.

This CDR3 is CASSLVSLALYEQYF. The DNA of the CDR3 is TGTGCCAGCAGCTTAGTTTCGCTAGCGCTTTACGAGCAGTACTTC. V is TRBV7-9 and J is TRBJ2-7; TRBD2 is a possible D gene (6 bases). The CDR3 is 15 amino acids. Germline lookup yields CDR1 SEHNR and CDR2 FQNEAQ (reference sequence). The V end lost 1 base, the J end lost 4 bases, and 14 bases lay between the germline ends. Variable domain in full (rest from reference TRBV7-9 and TRBJ2-7): DTGVSQNPRHKITKRGQNVTFRCDPISEHNRLYWYRQTLGQGPEFLTYFQNEAQLEKSRLLSDRFSAERPKGSFSTLEIQRTEQGDSAMYLCASSLVSLALYEQYFGPGTRLTVT.

The CDR3 here is CASSVVNYGYTF. CDR3 in DNA: TGTGCCAGCAGTGTAGTTAACTATGGCTACACCTTC. This chain joins TRBV2 and TRBJ1-2, with D unclear. The CDR3 is 12 amino acids. V was cut by 4 bases and J by 1 base, with 4 bases left in between. The germline CDR1 and CDR2 sequences are SNHLY and FYNNEI.

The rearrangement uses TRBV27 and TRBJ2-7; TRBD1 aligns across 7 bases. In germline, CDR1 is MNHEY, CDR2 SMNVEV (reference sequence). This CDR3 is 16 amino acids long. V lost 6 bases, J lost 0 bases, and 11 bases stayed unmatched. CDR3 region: CASSLLGQTLSYEQYF. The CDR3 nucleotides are TGTGCCAGCAGCCTGTTGGGACAGACCCTCTCCTACGAGCAGTACTTC.

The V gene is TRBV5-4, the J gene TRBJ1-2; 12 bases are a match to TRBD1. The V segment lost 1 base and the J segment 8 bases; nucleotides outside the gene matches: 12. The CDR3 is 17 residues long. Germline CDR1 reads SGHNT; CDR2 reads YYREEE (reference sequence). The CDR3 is CASSLPTWDRGRKGYTF. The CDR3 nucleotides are TGTGCCAGCAGCTTGCCCACCTGGGACAGGGGGCGTAAGGGCTACACCTTC.

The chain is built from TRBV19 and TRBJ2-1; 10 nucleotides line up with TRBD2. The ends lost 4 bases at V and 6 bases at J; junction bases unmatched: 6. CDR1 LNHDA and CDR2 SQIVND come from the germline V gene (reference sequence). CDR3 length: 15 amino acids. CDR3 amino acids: CASSSQSGGGNEQFF. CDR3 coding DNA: TGTGCCAGTAGTAGCCAGAGCGGGGGGGGCAATGAGCAGTTCTTC.

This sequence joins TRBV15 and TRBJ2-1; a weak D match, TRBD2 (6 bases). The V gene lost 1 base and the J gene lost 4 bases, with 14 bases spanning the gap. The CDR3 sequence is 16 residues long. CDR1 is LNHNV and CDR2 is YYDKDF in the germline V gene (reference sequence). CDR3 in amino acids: CATSRGTSGLYNEQFF. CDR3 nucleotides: TGTGCCACCAGCAGAGGGACAAGCGGACTATACAATGAGCAGTTCTTC.

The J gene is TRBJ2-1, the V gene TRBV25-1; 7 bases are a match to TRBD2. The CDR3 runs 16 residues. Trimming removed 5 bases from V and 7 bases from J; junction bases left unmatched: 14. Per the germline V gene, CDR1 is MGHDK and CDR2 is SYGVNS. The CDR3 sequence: CASSSALGRESNEQFF. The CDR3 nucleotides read TGTGCCAGCAGTTCCGCCCTCGGGCGGGAGTCAAATGAGCAGTTCTTC.

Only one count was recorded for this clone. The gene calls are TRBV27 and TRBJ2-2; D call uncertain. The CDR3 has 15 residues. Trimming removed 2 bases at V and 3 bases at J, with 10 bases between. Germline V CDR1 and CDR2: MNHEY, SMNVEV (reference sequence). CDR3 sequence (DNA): TGTGCCAGCAGTTTAGGCCTAGATTACACCGGGGAGCTGTTTTTT. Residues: CASSLGLDYTGELFF.

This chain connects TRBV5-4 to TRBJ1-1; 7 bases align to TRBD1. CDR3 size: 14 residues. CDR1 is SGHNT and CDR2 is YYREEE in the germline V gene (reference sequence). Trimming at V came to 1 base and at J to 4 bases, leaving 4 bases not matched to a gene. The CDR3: CASSLTGVVTEAFF. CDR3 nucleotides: TGTGCCAGCAGCTTGACAGGGGTTGTCACTGAAGCTTTCTTT.

CDR3 amino acids: CAIGAGTGNTGELFF. The CDR3 bases are TGTGCCATCGGCGCCGGGACAGGGAACACCGGGGAGCTGTTTTTT. The chain joins TRBV10-3 to TRBJ2-2; the match to TRBD1 covers 8 bases. J lost 1 base, V lost 8 bases, and 6 bases had no gene match. The CDR3 is 15 amino acids. In germline, CDR1 is ENHRY, CDR2 SYGVKD.

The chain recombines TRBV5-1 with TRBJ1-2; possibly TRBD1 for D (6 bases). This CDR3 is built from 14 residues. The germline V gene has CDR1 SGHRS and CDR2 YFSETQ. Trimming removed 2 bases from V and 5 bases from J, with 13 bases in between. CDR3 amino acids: CASSLPGTLYGYTF. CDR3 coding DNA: TGCGCCAGCAGCTTACCCGGGACACTTTATGGCTACACCTTC. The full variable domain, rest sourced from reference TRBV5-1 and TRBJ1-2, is KAGVTQTPRYLIKTRGQQVTLSCSPISGHRSVSWYQQTPGQGLQFLFEYFSETQRNKGNFPGRFSGRQFSNSRSEMNVSTLELGDSALYLCASSLPGTLYGYTFGSGTRLTVV.

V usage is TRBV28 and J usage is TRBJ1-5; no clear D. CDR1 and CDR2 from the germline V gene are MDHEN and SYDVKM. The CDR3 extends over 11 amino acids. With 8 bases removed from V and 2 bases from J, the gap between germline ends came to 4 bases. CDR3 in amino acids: CASAGNQPQHF. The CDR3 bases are TGTGCCAGCGCGGGCAATCAGCCCCAGCATTTT.

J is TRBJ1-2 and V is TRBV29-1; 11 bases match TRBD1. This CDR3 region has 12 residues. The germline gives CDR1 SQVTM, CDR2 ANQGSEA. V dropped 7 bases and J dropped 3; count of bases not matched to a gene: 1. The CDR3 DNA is TGCAGCGGGGGACAGGGGGACTATGGCTACACCTTC. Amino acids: CSGGQGDYGYTF.

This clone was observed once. In DNA, the CDR3 is TGTGCCAGCCATACCAGTTCGGGGACCCAGTACTTC. This encodes CASHTSSGTQYF. The chain is built from TRBV27 and TRBJ2-5; the D is unclear. This CDR3 contains 12 residues. The V end was cut by 8 bases, the J end by 7 bases, with 14 bases between. Germline V gene sequence: CDR1 MNHEY, CDR2 SMNVEV (reference sequence).

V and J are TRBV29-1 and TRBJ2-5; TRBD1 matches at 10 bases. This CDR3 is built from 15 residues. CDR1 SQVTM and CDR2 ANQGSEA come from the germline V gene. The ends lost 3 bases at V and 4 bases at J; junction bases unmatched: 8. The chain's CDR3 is CSVEDRDRGPETQYF. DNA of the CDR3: TGCAGCGTTGAGGATAGGGACAGGGGACCAGAGACCCAGTACTTC. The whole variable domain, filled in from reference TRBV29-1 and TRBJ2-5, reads SAVISQKPSRDICQRGTSLTIQCQVDSQVTMMFWYRQQPGQSLTLIATANQGSEATYESGFVIDKFPISRPNLTFSTLTVSNMSPEDSSIYLCSVEDRDRGPETQYFGPGTRLLVL.

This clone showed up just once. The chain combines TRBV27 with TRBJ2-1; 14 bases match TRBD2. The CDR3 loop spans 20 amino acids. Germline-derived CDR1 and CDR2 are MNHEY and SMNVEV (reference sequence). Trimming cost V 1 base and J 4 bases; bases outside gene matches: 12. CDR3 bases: TGTGCCAGCAGTTTATGGGGGACTAGCGGGAGAGGGGATTCTTACAATGAGCAGTTCTTC. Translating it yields CASSLWGTSGRGDSYNEQFF.

This CDR3 is CASSIGQVTDTQYF. In DNA form, the CDR3 reads TGTGCCAGTAGTATAGGTCAGGTCACAGATACGCAGTATTTT. This sequence joins TRBV19 and TRBJ2-3; D remains unclear. The CDR3 covers 14 residues. V lost 1 base and J lost 2, with 7 bases in between. Germline V gives CDR1 LNHDA, CDR2 SQIVND (reference sequence).

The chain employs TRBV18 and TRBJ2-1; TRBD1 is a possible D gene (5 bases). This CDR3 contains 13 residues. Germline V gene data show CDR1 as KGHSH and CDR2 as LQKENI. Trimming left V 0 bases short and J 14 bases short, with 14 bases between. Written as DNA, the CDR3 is TGTGCCAGCTCACCACCCTCTACAGGTCGGAAGTTCTTC. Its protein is CASSPPSTGRKFF.

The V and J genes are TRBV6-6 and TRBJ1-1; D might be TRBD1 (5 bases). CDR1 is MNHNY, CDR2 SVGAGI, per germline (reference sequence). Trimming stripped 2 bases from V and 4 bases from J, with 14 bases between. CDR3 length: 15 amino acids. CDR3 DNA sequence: TGTGCCAGCAGTTACGCCGACACAGGTCCCACTGAAGCTTTCTTT. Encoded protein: CASSYADTGPTEAFF.

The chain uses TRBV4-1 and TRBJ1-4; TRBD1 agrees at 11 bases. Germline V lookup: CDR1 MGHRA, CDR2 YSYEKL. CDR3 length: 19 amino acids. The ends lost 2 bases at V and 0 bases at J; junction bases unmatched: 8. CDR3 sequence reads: CASSQLYTGQGATNEKLFF. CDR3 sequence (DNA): TGCGCCAGCAGCCAATTATACACGGGACAGGGGGCAACTAATGAAAAACTGTTTTTT.

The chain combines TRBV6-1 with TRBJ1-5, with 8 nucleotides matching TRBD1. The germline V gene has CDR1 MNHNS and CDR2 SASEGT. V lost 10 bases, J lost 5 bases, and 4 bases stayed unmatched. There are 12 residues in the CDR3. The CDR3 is CATTGGYQPQHF. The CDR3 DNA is TGTGCCACCACAGGGGGTTATCAGCCCCAGCATTTT.

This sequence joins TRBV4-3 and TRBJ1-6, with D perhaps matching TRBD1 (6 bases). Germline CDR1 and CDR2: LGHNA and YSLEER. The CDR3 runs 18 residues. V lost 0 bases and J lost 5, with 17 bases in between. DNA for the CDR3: TGCGCCAGCAGCCAAGATATGGCTCGGGGGGCAAATAATTCACCCCTCCACTTT. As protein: CASSQDMARGANNSPLHF.

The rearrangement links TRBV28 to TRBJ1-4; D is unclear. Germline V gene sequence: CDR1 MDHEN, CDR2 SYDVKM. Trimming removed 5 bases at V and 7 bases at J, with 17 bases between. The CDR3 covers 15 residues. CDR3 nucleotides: TGTGCCAGCAGTCCCCCCCCGGGTCTAGGTGAAAAACTGTTTTTT. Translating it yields CASSPPPGLGEKLFF.